This T cell receptor beta chain emerged from a study of blood T cells in healthy people across ages. Overall study results and limits: For the donors, CMV status was unknown and possibly confounded expanded clonotype changes.

Primed by a sample-barcoded 5' primer and a J-beta primer mix, a second PCR proceeded for 7 to 11 cycles. Each TCR beta cDNA got a 12-nucleotide random molecular identifier. Using its own MiXCR run on the 5' RACE reads, TCRdb lists one record per CDR3 protein. In the table there are around 780,000 distinct CDR3 sequences, 56% of which are singletons. A remark on this clonotype: Its antigen remains unidentified.

Trimming cost V 5 bases and J 7 bases; bases outside gene matches: 4. This CDR3 is built from 13 residues. Germline loops: CDR1 LGHNT, CDR2 FRNRAP. The sample providers were healthy Caucasian people from Russia, aged about 6 to 95. The sequence was obtained from a man aged 35-49 years in good health. The chain joins TRBV12-5 to TRBJ2-1; 8 nucleotides align to TRBD1. Sequenced sample: blood. CDR3 sequence: CASGPTGVNEQFF. In DNA form, the CDR3 reads TGTGCTAGTGGTCCGACAGGGGTGAATGAGCAGTTCTTC.